The 20 T cell receptor beta chains presented below share a single source sample, sequenced in a study of T cell responses to AZD1222 COVID-19 vaccine. The protocol was immunoSEQ multiplex PCR, while the TCRdb copy is restricted to in-frame clones and leaves out a portion. The sample lists 65,000 to 85,000 clones; 90% to 95% were seen once. Sequenced material: peripheral blood, taken on day 0 of AZD1222 vaccination. The receptors were gathered from an adult in good health.

In its sample, this clone was seen once. The V call is TRBV28, the J call TRBJ1-5, with TRBD1 matching 9 bases. This CDR3 is built from 16 residues. Trimming cost V 6 bases and J 3 bases; bases outside gene matches: 9. Germline-derived CDR1 and CDR2 are MDHEN and SYDVKM. The CDR3 nucleotides are TGTGCCAGCAGCGGGCCGGGACAGGGTGACAATCAGCCCCAGCATTTT. Amino acid sequence: CASSGPGQGDNQPQHF.

This clone was counted between two and nine times. The rearrangement uses TRBV10-1 and TRBJ1-4, with 12 positions matching TRBD1. The CDR3 sequence is 19 residues long. V was pared by 0 bases and J by 2 bases, with 7 bases of the junction left unmatched. CDR1 and CDR2 (germline): WNHNN, SYGVQD (reference sequence). CDR3 sequence reads: CASSESSGQGASTNEKLFF. DNA for the CDR3: TGCGCCAGCAGTGAGTCGTCGGGACAGGGGGCATCGACTAATGAAAAACTGTTTTTT.

The V call is TRBV6-5, the J call TRBJ1-6; 7 bases agree with TRBD1. The germline gives CDR1 MNHEY, CDR2 SVGAGI. Trimming took 6 bases from V and 11 from J; bases not matched to a gene: 10. The CDR3 consists of 14 residues. The CDR3 loop reads CASSQDRKGPPLHF. CDR3 nucleotides: TGTGCCAGCAGCCAGGACAGGAAAGGACCACCCCTCCACTTT.

The V gene is TRBV6-5, the J gene TRBJ1-5; D unclear. Trimming pared 4 bases from V and 4 bases from J, leaving 5 bases between. Germline lookup yields CDR1 MNHEY and CDR2 SVGAGI. CDR3 length: 12 residues. CDR3 sequence: CASSSGNQPQHF. CDR3 sequence (DNA): TGTGCCAGCAGTTCGGGTAATCAGCCCCAGCATTTT.

V and J are TRBV2 and TRBJ1-5; tentatively, D is TRBD1 (5 bases). Trimming stripped 1 base from V and 0 bases from J, with 7 bases between. CDR3 length: 15 amino acids. The germline gives CDR1 SNHLY, CDR2 FYNNEI. CDR3 nucleotide sequence: TGTGCCAGCAGTGAAGGGGGCTTTAGCAATCAGCCCCAGCATTTT. Translating gives CASSEGGFSNQPQHF.

This clone has a single count. This rearrangement joins TRBV18 to TRBJ2-1; D is perhaps TRBD2 (6 bases). V shed 2 bases and J shed 5 bases, with 10 bases lying between them. The CDR3 has 14 amino acids. Germline CDR1 and CDR2: KGHSH and LQKENI. CDR3 DNA: TGTGCCAGCTCACCATACAGGACTAACAATGAGCAGTTCTTC. The encoded protein is CASSPYRTNNEQFF.

This chain joins TRBV25-1 and TRBJ1-2; 7 bases agree with TRBD1. V gave up 2 bases and J gave up 2 bases; unmatched junction bases: 2. Germline V gene sequence: CDR1 MGHDK, CDR2 SYGVNS. The CDR3 is 14 residues long. CDR3 bases: TGTGCCAGCAGTGAACGCAGGGGGAACTATGGCTACACCTTC. It yields the protein CASSERRGNYGYTF.

The chain carries TRBV4-3 and TRBJ2-5, with D perhaps matching TRBD2 (5 bases). V lost 1 base and J lost 5, with 11 bases in between. There are 14 residues in the CDR3. The germline V gene has CDR1 LGHNA and CDR2 YSLEER. The CDR3 reads CASSQVRGRETQYF. The DNA for the CDR3 is TGCGCCAGCAGCCAAGTCCGGGGTAGGGAGACCCAGTACTTC.

The genes are TRBV5-4 and TRBJ2-6; D might be TRBD1 (6 bases). Germline-derived CDR1 and CDR2 are SGHNT and YYREEE (reference sequence). The V gene lost 4 bases and the J gene lost 4 bases, with 15 bases spanning the gap. This CDR3 spans 16 amino acids. The CDR3 region has the DNA TGTGCCAGCAGCGGACGCGGACAGACAGGGGCCAACGTCCTGACTTTC. Its translation: CASSGRGQTGANVLTF.

CDR3 residues: CASRQTGANTGELFF. Here the CDR3 DNA reads TGTGCCAGTAGACAGACAGGGGCGAACACCGGGGAGCTGTTTTTT. The chain combines TRBV19 with TRBJ2-2; 8 bases align to TRBD1. This CDR3 region has 15 residues. Germline V gene data show CDR1 as LNHDA and CDR2 as SQIVND (reference sequence). V shed 6 bases, J shed 0 bases, and the junction held 3 bases outside the gene matches.

This clone showed up just once. The chain carries TRBV11-3 and TRBJ2-7, with D possibly being TRBD1 (6 bases). V lost 2 bases, J lost 5 bases, and 10 bases lay in between. The germline gives CDR1 SGHNT, CDR2 YENEEA. The CDR3 is made up of 13 amino acids. The CDR3 nucleotides read TGTGCCAGCAGCTTAACAGGGTCGAACGAGCAGTACTTC. It translates to CASSLTGSNEQYF.

V is TRBV7-9 and J is TRBJ1-2; a possible D gene is TRBD1 (5 bases). The length of the CDR3 is 14 residues. V was trimmed by 4 bases and J by 2 bases, leaving 11 bases between them. Germline V gene sequence: CDR1 SEHNR, CDR2 FQNEAQ (reference sequence). The DNA of the CDR3 is TGTGCCAGCAGCTCGGGCGGGGGAAACTATGGCTACACCTTC. This encodes CASSSGGGNYGYTF.

The chain recombines TRBV5-1 with TRBJ2-5; the match to TRBD1 covers 7 bases. Trimming took 4 bases from V and 2 from J; bases not matched to a gene: 5. The V gene's germline CDR1 is SGHRS and CDR2 YFSETQ. The CDR3 covers 14 residues. Here the CDR3 DNA reads TGCGCCAGCAGCACTGGGACAGCTCAAGAGACCCAGTACTTC. Translating it yields CASSTGTAQETQYF.

The chain employs TRBV7-6 and TRBJ2-7, with unresolved D. The ends were cut back, 4 bases at V and 2 bases at J, with 9 bases in the middle. CDR3 length equals 13 residues. The germline V gene encodes CDR1 SGHVS and CDR2 FNYEAQ. The CDR3 bases are TGTGCCAGCAGCTCCCCGCTGACCTACGAGCAGTACTTC. Translated: CASSSPLTYEQYF.

This rearrangement joins TRBV5-1 to TRBJ2-3; 11 bases are a match to TRBD1. Germline V lookup: CDR1 SGHRS, CDR2 YFSETQ. The V and J ends lost 3 bases and 4 bases, in that order; junction bases with no gene match: 13. This CDR3 is 18 amino acids long. CDR3 bases: TGCGCCAGCAGCTATTTTTCGTCCGGGACAGGGGGATCAGATACGCAGTATTTT. As protein: CASSYFSSGTGGSDTQYF. Complete variable domain (other parts from reference TRBV5-1 and TRBJ2-3): KAGVTQTPRYLIKTRGQQVTLSCSPISGHRSVSWYQQTPGQGLQFLFEYFSETQRNKGNFPGRFSGRQFSNSRSEMNVSTLELGDSALYLCASSYFSSGTGGSDTQYFGPGTRLTVL.

The V and J genes are TRBV19 and TRBJ1-4; 7 bases line up with TRBD1. Germline lookup yields CDR1 LNHDA and CDR2 SQIVND (reference sequence). Germline trimming cut 6 bases from V and 8 bases from J; bases unmatched to any gene: 6. The CDR3 has 13 amino acids. The CDR3 sequence: CASSSTGNEKLFF. DNA for the CDR3: TGTGCCAGTAGCTCGACAGGGAACGAAAAACTGTTTTTT.

The CDR3 sequence is CASSLAGQGRAEAFF. CDR3 in DNA: TGTGCCAGCAGCTTAGCGGGACAGGGGAGGGCTGAAGCTTTCTTT. The chain joins TRBV7-2 to TRBJ1-1; 10 nucleotides line up with TRBD1. The V gene's germline CDR1 is SGHTA and CDR2 FQGNSA. V lost 0 bases and J lost 6; bases outside the gene matches: 4. The CDR3 is 15 amino acids.

CDR3 DNA: TGCGCCAGCGCACAGGGGGCCGGTGGCTACACCTTC. This translates into CASAQGAGGYTF. The chain joins TRBV5-1 to TRBJ1-2; 9 bases line up with TRBD1. CDR1 and CDR2 (germline): SGHRS, YFSETQ. The CDR3 loop spans 12 amino acids. V trimming: 7 bases; J trimming: 7 bases; junction bases outside the gene matches: 5.

This rearrangement joins TRBV3-1 (or the pseudogene TRBV3-2) to TRBJ1-6; 7 positions match TRBD1. The CDR3 loop spans 15 amino acids. The germline V gene has CDR1 LGHDT and CDR2 YNNKEL (reference sequence). The V gene end was trimmed by 0 bases and the J gene end by 7 bases; junction bases not matched to a gene: 3. CDR3: CASSQDRGSNSPLHF. CDR3 DNA: TGTGCCAGCAGCCAAGACAGGGGGTCCAATTCACCCCTCCACTTT.

This clone was observed a single time. The gene calls are TRBV27 and TRBJ1-6, with 11 bases that match TRBD1. The CDR3 sequence is 16 residues long. Germline trimming cut 6 bases from V and 7 bases from J; bases unmatched to any gene: 8. The germline V gene encodes CDR1 MNHEY and CDR2 SMNVEV (reference sequence). This CDR3 is CASSDWTGGGNSPLHF. The CDR3 DNA sequence: TGTGCCAGCAGCGATTGGACAGGGGGCGGAAATTCACCCCTCCACTTT.